This T cell receptor beta chain comes out of a study of T cells after yellow fever vaccination. CDR3 size: 14 residues. Trimming removed 7 bases at V and 0 bases at J, with 10 bases between. UMIs were added to TCR cDNA along with a universal primer site when it was made by 5'RACE template switching. Each CDR3 protein is one row after TCRdb ran MiXCR on the 5' RACE reads. There are under 300,000 distinct CDR3 sequences in the sample; about 7% occur only once, and over 0.65% lies in the top ten. Ten or more counts support this clonotype. The specimen comprised CD4+ T cells sorted from PBMCs, sampled 15 days after the yellow fever booster vaccination. The genes are TRBV12-3 or TRBV12-4 and TRBJ1-3; D not certain. This clonotype was obtained from a man aged 30 to 39 who received the YFV17D yellow fever vaccine. CDR3 in amino acids: CASNAFRSGNTIYF. The CDR3 DNA sequence: TGTGCCAGCAATGCCTTCCGCTCTGGAAACACCATATATTTT.